What follows are 32 T cell receptor beta chains derived from one specimen sequenced in a study of shared clonotypes between healthy human individuals. The repertoire was sequenced with immunoSEQ multiplex PCR; TCRdb's copy has only in-frame clones and lacks some. This table has roughly 650,000 clones, approximately 96% appearing once. Naive CD8 cells comprised CD45RO-negative, CCR7-positively selected cells, excluding terminally differentiated effector memory CD45RA+ cells. What was sequenced was naive CD8+ T cells sorted from blood. The receptors were sampled from a woman aged 30 to 39 in good health.

The chain joins TRBV21-1 to TRBJ2-3; TRBD2 is the table's D call and was not checked against the DNA. TRBV21-1 is a listed pseudogene. This CDR3 comprises 15 residues. The CDR3 DNA sequence: TGTGCCAGCAGCGTGACTAGCGGGAGGACAGATACGCAGTATTTT. Its translation is CASSVTSGRTDTQYF.

V and J are TRBV14 and TRBJ2-1; 12 nucleotides line up with TRBD2. Germline V gives CDR1 SGHDN, CDR2 FVKESK. With 0 bases clipped from V and 8 bases from J, the junction kept 8 bases outside the gene matches. The CDR3 runs to 17 residues. CDR3 sequence: CASSQDTSGRFVHEQFF. CDR3 DNA: TGTGCCAGCAGCCAAGATACTAGCGGGAGGTTTGTGCATGAGCAGTTCTTC.

The chain links TRBV7-6 to TRBJ2-1; D is possibly TRBD2 (6 bases). Looked up from germline, CDR1 is SGHVS and CDR2 is FNYEAQ. V lost 0 bases and J lost 8, with 11 bases in between. The CDR3 totals 14 residues. The CDR3 bases are TGTGCCAGCAGCTTAGCGGGAGGTGGGGATGAGCAGTTCTTC. Its protein product is CASSLAGGGDEQFF. The entire variable domain, with the rest obtained from reference TRBV7-6 and TRBJ2-1, is as follows: GAGVSQSPRYKVTKRGQDVALRCDPISGHVSLYWYRQALGQGPEFLTYFNYEAQQDKSGLPNDRFSAERPEGSISTLTIQRTEQRDSAMYRCASSLAGGGDEQFFGPGTRLTVL.

The table lists this clone with a count of one. The rearrangement joins TRBV6-1 to TRBJ2-7; perhaps TRBD1 as D (7 bases). Trimming took off 1 base at V and 2 bases at J, with 12 bases between the two ends. The CDR3 consists of 15 residues. Germline V gene data show CDR1 as MNHNS and CDR2 as SASEGT. In DNA, the CDR3 is TGTGCCAGCAGTGAAGGTGCGGGACAGACCTACGAGCAGTACTTC. It encodes CASSEGAGQTYEQYF.

Turning to this clone: Other DNA sequences within the sample encode an identical CDR3. The CDR3 sequence is CASSLSGMNTEAFF. The CDR3 DNA sequence: TGCGCCAGCAGCTTGTCGGGAATGAACACTGAAGCTTTCTTT. The chain joins TRBV5-1 to TRBJ1-1, with D unclear. The V gene lost 1 base and the J gene lost 0 bases, with 7 bases spanning the gap. CDR1 and CDR2 (germline): SGHRS, YFSETQ. The CDR3 is made up of 14 amino acids.

The chain carries TRBV5-1 and TRBJ1-5, with no clear D. V lost 7 bases and J 1 base, leaving 12 bases between the germline ends. Germline CDR1 SGHRS, CDR2 YFSETQ. The length of the CDR3 is 14 residues. Here the CDR3 reads CASETGRSNQPQHF. The CDR3 DNA follows: TGCGCCAGCGAGACGGGCCGAAGCAATCAGCCCCAGCATTTT.

The chain is built from TRBV5-6 and TRBJ2-1; possibly TRBD2 for D (6 bases). There are 15 residues in the CDR3. Germline V gene lookup returns CDR1 SGHDT and CDR2 YYEEEE. Between the trimmed V and J ends, which lost 7 bases and 0 bases, there was a span of 14 bases. CDR3 amino acids: CASGAGSSSYNEQFF. As DNA, the CDR3 is TGTGCCAGCGGAGCGGGTTCAAGCTCCTACAATGAGCAGTTCTTC. Combining the CDR3 with reference TRBV5-6 and TRBJ2-1 gives the whole variable domain DAGVTQSPTHLIKTRGQQVTLRCSPKSGHDTVSWYQQALGQGPQFIFQYYEEEERQRGNFPDRFSGHQFPNYSSELNVNALLLGDSALYLCASGAGSSSYNEQFFGPGTRLTVL.

The rearrangement uses TRBV10-3 and TRBJ1-2; D remains unclear. CDR1 and CDR2 from the germline V gene are ENHRY and SYGVKD. V was cut by 3 bases and J by 8 bases, with 19 bases left in between. The CDR3 contains 15 residues. In nucleotides, the CDR3 is TGTGCCATCAGTGATTGGTTCAGGACTGCCAGGGGCTACACCTTC. Translation gives CAISDWFRTARGYTF.

This clone appeared a few times. The rearrangement uses TRBV7-9 and TRBJ1-5; 7 bases match TRBD1. The junction had 5 bases not matched to a gene; V was cut back by 5 bases and J by 4 bases. CDR1 SEHNR and CDR2 FQNEAQ come from the germline V gene (reference sequence). The CDR3 covers 14 residues. The CDR3: CASSLTGANQPQHF. Here the CDR3 DNA reads TGTGCCAGCAGCCTAACAGGGGCGAATCAGCCCCAGCATTTT. Using reference TRBV7-9 and TRBJ1-5 for the parts outside the CDR3, the full variable domain is DTGVSQNPRHKITKRGQNVTFRCDPISEHNRLYWYRQTLGQGPEFLTYFQNEAQLEKSRLLSDRFSAERPKGSFSTLEIQRTEQGDSAMYLCASSLTGANQPQHFGDGTRLSIL.

The chain couples TRBV4-1 to TRBJ2-1; TRBD2 aligns across 8 bases. V lost 1 base, J lost 8 bases, and 10 bases stayed unmatched. Germline lookup yields CDR1 MGHRA and CDR2 YSYEKL. The CDR3 is made up of 16 amino acids. The CDR3 DNA is TGCGCCAGCAGCCAAGGAGGCCGGGAGGGCCGGTATGAGCAGTTCTTC. Residues: CASSQGGREGRYEQFF.

This chain links TRBV10-2 with TRBJ2-7; tentatively, D is TRBD2 (6 bases). V was cut by 10 bases and J by 4 bases, with 14 bases left in between. Germline CDR1 WSHSY, CDR2 SAAADI. The CDR3 runs to 12 residues. The CDR3 nucleotides read TGCGCCACCGGGACGGGACTTTACGAGCAGTACTTC. Protein product: CATGTGLYEQYF.

The V gene is TRBV28, the J gene TRBJ2-5, with 10 bases matching TRBD2. The CDR3 contains 16 residues. With V trimmed by 2 bases and J by 3 bases, 6 bases remained unmatched. Germline CDR1 is MDHEN and CDR2 is SYDVKM. This chain's CDR3 is CASSLPSLAGEETQYF. Written as DNA, the CDR3 is TGTGCCAGCAGTTTACCCTCCCTAGCGGGAGAAGAGACCCAGTACTTC.

The chain combines TRBV13 with TRBJ1-5; D is possibly TRBD1 (5 bases). CDR1 PRHDT and CDR2 FYEKMQ come from the germline V gene (reference sequence). This CDR3 has 14 residues. Trimming left V 4 bases short and J 5 bases short, with 12 bases between. CDR3 nucleotides: TGTGCCAGCAGCTGGGGACGGGCAGATCAGCCCCAGCATTTT. Its translation: CASSWGRADQPQHF.

The chain uses TRBV4-1 and TRBJ2-7, with TRBD1 matching over 9 bases. CDR1 is MGHRA, CDR2 YSYEKL, per germline. The CDR3 consists of 16 residues. V dropped 3 bases and J dropped 0; count of bases not matched to a gene: 6. CDR3 DNA: TGCGCCAGCAGCCAGAATACAGGGGGCGGCTCCTACGAGCAGTACTTC. Its protein is CASSQNTGGGSYEQYF.

The V call is TRBV4-1, the J call TRBJ2-7, with 7 bases aligning to TRBD1. This CDR3 contains 14 residues. Germline loops: CDR1 MGHRA, CDR2 YSYEKL. V shed 3 bases, J shed 5 bases, and the junction held 7 bases outside the gene matches. The CDR3 nucleotides are TGCGCCAGCAGCCATACCGGGACAGCTAACGAGCAGTACTTC. It codes for CASSHTGTANEQYF.

J is TRBJ2-7 and V is TRBV28; D is uncertain. V gave up 6 bases and J gave up 5 bases, with 14 bases separating them. CDR3 length: 13 residues. Germline values: CDR1 MDHEN, CDR2 SYDVKM. In nucleotides, the CDR3 is TGTGCCAGCAGCTATACCACATTCCACGAGCAGTACTTC. Its translation: CASSYTTFHEQYF.

This clone was counted once. V usage is TRBV5-5 and J usage is TRBJ2-7; the D is unclear. CDR3 size: 16 residues. The V end lost 4 bases, the J end lost 0 bases, and 17 bases lay between the germline ends. Germline V gene lookup returns CDR1 SGHKS and CDR2 YYEKEE (reference sequence). CDR3 residues: CASSRSGQLSSYEQYF. The CDR3 DNA is TGTGCCAGCAGCCGCTCTGGCCAGTTGAGCTCCTACGAGCAGTACTTC. Full variable domain (outside the CDR3, taken from reference TRBV5-5 and TRBJ2-7): DAGVTQSPTHLIKTRGQQVTLRCSPISGHKSVSWYQQVLGQGPQFIFQYYEKEERGRGNFPDRFSARQFPNYSSELNVNALLLGDSALYLCASSRSGQLSSYEQYFGPGTRLTVT.

The rearrangement joins TRBV28 to TRBJ1-2; 12 bases map to TRBD1. Germline values: CDR1 MDHEN, CDR2 SYDVKM. Losses at the gene ends were 6 bases for V and 5 bases for J; bases not matched to a gene: 13. This CDR3 region has 17 residues. CDR3 residues: CASRANRDRGRRYGYTF. Written as DNA, the CDR3 is TGTGCCAGCAGGGCGAACCGGGACAGGGGGCGACGGTATGGCTACACCTTC.

J is TRBJ2-7 and V is TRBV5-1; D remains unclear. Trimming cost V 0 bases and J 7 bases, with 14 bases left between them. The germline V gene encodes CDR1 SGHRS and CDR2 YFSETQ. The CDR3 is 14 residues long. The CDR3 region is CASSLDLVGVEQYF. The CDR3 DNA is TGCGCCAGCAGCTTGGACCTGGTTGGTGTAGAGCAGTACTTC.

The V call is TRBV7-9, the J call TRBJ2-5, with D possibly matching TRBD1 (6 bases). Germline CDR1 SEHNR, CDR2 FQNEAQ (reference sequence). V dropped 3 bases and J dropped 5 bases, with 19 bases sitting between them. The CDR3 extends over 16 amino acids. CDR3 nucleotide sequence: TGTGCCAGCAGCTTTCTCCTACAGGGTGAATCGGAGACCCAGTACTTC. Encoded protein: CASSFLLQGESETQYF.

This chain connects TRBV7-9 to TRBJ2-5, with 7 bases aligning to TRBD2. Per the germline V gene, CDR1 is SEHNR and CDR2 is FQNEAQ (reference sequence). The CDR3 consists of 15 residues. The J segment lost 5 bases and the V segment lost 5 bases, leaving 11 bases of the junction unmatched. The CDR3 sequence: CASSPLLAGVETQYF. The CDR3 DNA sequence: TGTGCCAGCAGCCCCCTTTTGGCGGGAGTCGAGACCCAGTACTTC. The variable domain in full, completed from reference TRBV7-9 and TRBJ2-5, reads DTGVSQNPRHKITKRGQNVTFRCDPISEHNRLYWYRQTLGQGPEFLTYFQNEAQLEKSRLLSDRFSAERPKGSFSTLEIQRTEQGDSAMYLCASSPLLAGVETQYFGPGTRLLVL.

This clone has a handful of counts. This chain joins TRBV6-6 and TRBJ1-5; D is unclear. Germline V gene sequence: CDR1 MNHNY, CDR2 SVGAGI (reference sequence). The CDR3 is made up of 14 amino acids. V lost 1 base, J lost 2 bases, and 6 bases lay in between. The chain's CDR3 is CASSYFWGNQPQHF. The CDR3 DNA reads TGTGCCAGCAGTTACTTTTGGGGCAATCAGCCCCAGCATTTT.

The chain has TRBV4-1 and TRBJ2-7, with D possibly being TRBD1 or TRBD2 (5 bases each). CDR1 MGHRA and CDR2 YSYEKL come from the germline V gene. The ends were cut back, 4 bases at V and 4 bases at J, with 14 bases in the middle. The CDR3 totals 14 residues. CDR3 residues: CASSLGTETYEQYF. CDR3 DNA: TGCGCCAGCAGCCTGGGGACGGAAACATACGAGCAGTACTTC.

This clone occurred a few times. The rearrangement links TRBV5-4 to TRBJ2-5; the D is unclear. The germline gives CDR1 SGHNT, CDR2 YYREEE (reference sequence). V lost 2 bases and J 2 bases, leaving 7 bases between the germline ends. The CDR3 is 13 residues long. The CDR3 sequence is CASSFSEQETQYF. The CDR3 bases are TGTGCCAGCAGCTTCAGCGAACAAGAGACCCAGTACTTC.

The chain links TRBV19 to TRBJ2-2; perhaps TRBD2 as D (5 bases). The CDR3 runs to 15 residues. Trimming stripped 1 base from V and 7 bases from J, with 13 bases between. Germline CDR1 LNHDA, CDR2 SQIVND (reference sequence). In DNA, the CDR3 is TGTGCCAGTAGTATAGGAGGGTACCCCAACGGGGAGCTGTTTTTT. Encoded protein: CASSIGGYPNGELFF.

The chain is built from TRBV6-1 and TRBJ2-1; D perhaps matches TRBD2 (6 bases). The length of the CDR3 is 14 residues. The V gene's germline CDR1 is MNHNS and CDR2 SASEGT. Trimming cost V 7 bases and J 0 bases, with 10 bases left between them. CDR3 in DNA: TGTGCCAGCACTGCCGGGGGCTCCTACAATGAGCAGTTCTTC. Residues: CASTAGGSYNEQFF.

The chain is built from TRBV5-4 and TRBJ1-3; 8 nucleotides agree with TRBD1. The CDR3 covers 16 residues. Germline CDR1 is SGHNT and CDR2 is YYREEE (reference sequence). The V and J ends lost 1 base and 0 bases, in that order; junction bases with no gene match: 3. The CDR3 sequence: CASSLQGAYSGNTIYF. CDR3 bases: TGTGCCAGCAGCTTGCAGGGGGCCTACTCTGGAAACACCATATATTTT.

The chain combines TRBV27 with TRBJ2-7, with TRBD2 as a possible D gene (5 bases). Germline loops: CDR1 MNHEY, CDR2 SMNVEV (reference sequence). The CDR3 length is 15 residues. The V end was cut by 5 bases, the J end by 5 bases, with 19 bases between. The CDR3 sequence is CASSELVGIFHEQYF. Written as DNA, the CDR3 is TGTGCCAGCAGTGAACTGGTCGGGATATTTCACGAGCAGTACTTC.

V is TRBV7-6 and J is TRBJ2-3; TRBD2 matches 7 bases. The CDR3 has 16 residues. V shed 5 bases and J 2 bases; nucleotides not matched to a gene: 10. Germline V CDR1 and CDR2: SGHVS, FNYEAQ. The CDR3, as DNA: TGTGCCAGCAGCAGCGGGACGGCCGTCTTCACAGATACGCAGTATTTT. This codes for CASSSGTAVFTDTQYF.

The chain couples TRBV28 to TRBJ2-7, with 9 bases lining up with TRBD1. The germline V gene has CDR1 MDHEN and CDR2 SYDVKM. V lost 8 bases, J lost 5 bases, and 13 bases stayed unmatched. CDR3 size: 15 residues. The CDR3 DNA follows: TGTGCCAGCCTATCCGACGGGACAGGGCTTAACGAGCAGTACTTC. The encoded protein is CASLSDGTGLNEQYF. Filled out from reference TRBV28 and TRBJ2-7, the complete variable domain reads DVKVTQSSRYLVKRTGEKVFLECVQDMDHENMFWYRQDPGLGLRLIYFSYDVKMKEKGDIPEGYSVSREKKERFSLILESASTNQTSMYLCASLSDGTGLNEQYFGPGTRLTVT.

This chain uses TRBV7-9 with TRBJ2-3; D not resolved. Trimming took 5 bases from V and 2 from J, leaving 8 bases between them. The CDR3 is 13 residues long. Germline CDR1 reads SEHNR; CDR2 reads FQNEAQ (reference sequence). The CDR3, as DNA: TGTGCCAGCAGCGGTACGGACACAGATACGCAGTATTTT. This codes for CASSGTDTDTQYF.

V and J are TRBV6-1 and TRBJ2-7; D ambiguous. Germline V gene lookup returns CDR1 MNHNS and CDR2 SASEGT. The CDR3 sequence is 10 residues long. The V end was cut by 3 bases, the J end by 5 bases, with 2 bases between. The CDR3 DNA sequence: TGTGCCAGCAGTGATAACGAGCAGTACTTC. Its protein product is CASSDNEQYF.